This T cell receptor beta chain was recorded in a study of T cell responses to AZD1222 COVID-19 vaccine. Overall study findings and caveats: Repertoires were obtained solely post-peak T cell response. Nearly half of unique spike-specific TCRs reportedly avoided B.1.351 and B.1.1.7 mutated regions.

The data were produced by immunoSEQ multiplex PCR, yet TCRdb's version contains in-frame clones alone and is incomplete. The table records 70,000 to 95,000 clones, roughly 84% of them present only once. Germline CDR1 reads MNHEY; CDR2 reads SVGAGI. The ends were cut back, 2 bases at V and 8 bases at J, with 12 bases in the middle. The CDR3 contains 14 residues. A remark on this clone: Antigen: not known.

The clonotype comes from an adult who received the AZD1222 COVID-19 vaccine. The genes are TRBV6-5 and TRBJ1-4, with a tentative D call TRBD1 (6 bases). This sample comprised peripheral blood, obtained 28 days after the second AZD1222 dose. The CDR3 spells CASSYAGVKEKLFF. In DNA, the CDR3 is TGTGCCAGCAGTTACGCAGGGGTTAAAGAAAAACTGTTTTTT.